A single sample is the source of the 30 T cell receptor beta chains below, sequenced in a study of identical twins. TCRdb reprocessed the 5' RACE reads via MiXCR and lists one record per CDR3 protein. The sample has roughly 720,000 distinct CDR3 sequences; 15% to 20% are singletons. The same data also went into a second study, on T cells expressing NK-cell markers.

The sequencing sample was made of PBMCs. The receptors derive from a woman younger than 35 in good health.

The J gene is TRBJ2-7, the V gene TRBV7-9, with D possibly matching TRBD1 (6 bases). The V end lost 7 bases, the J end lost 6 bases, and 13 bases lay between the germline ends. This CDR3 comprises 12 residues. CDR1 is SEHNR and CDR2 is FQNEAQ in the germline V gene (reference sequence). CDR3 sequence: CASTPVTGEQYF. The CDR3 DNA reads TGTGCCAGCACTCCGGTGACAGGCGAGCAGTACTTC.

This clonotype was seen a few times. The chain couples TRBV4-3 to TRBJ2-1; TRBD1 might be the D (6 bases). The V end lost 2 bases, the J end lost 5 bases, and 13 bases lay between the germline ends. Germline assignment: CDR1 LGHNA and CDR2 YSLEER. This CDR3 spans 15 amino acids. The CDR3 spells CASSQSDRVNNEQFF. In nucleotides, the CDR3 is TGCGCCAGCAGCCAATCGGACAGAGTGAACAATGAGCAGTTCTTC.

The genes are TRBV12-3 or TRBV12-4 and TRBJ2-2, with D hard to call. Trimming took 3 bases from V and 4 from J, leaving 12 bases between them. This CDR3 has 15 residues. In nucleotides, the CDR3 is TGTGCCAGCAGTTTGTCCCCCACGATCACCGGGGAGCTGTTTTTT. This translates into CASSLSPTITGELFF.

The gene calls are TRBV20-1 and TRBJ1-1, with D hard to call. The germline V and J ends were trimmed by 3 bases and 4 bases, with 12 bases remaining between them. CDR1 DFQATT and CDR2 SNEGSKA come from the germline V gene (reference sequence). This CDR3 contains 13 residues. CDR3 coding DNA: TGCAGTGCTAGCTCCGCCTGGGGCACTGAAGCTTTCTTT. Its protein is CSASSAWGTEAFF.

In this sample, this clonotype turned up a few times. V gene TRBV6-2 or TRBV6-3 combines with J gene TRBJ2-5; D possibly uses TRBD1 or TRBD2 (5 bases each). The CDR3 covers 15 residues. Germline V lookup: CDR1 MNHEY, CDR2 SVGEGT. The V end lost 7 bases, the J end lost 4 bases, and 19 bases lay between the germline ends. CDR3 coding DNA: TGTGCCAGCACCGACCCCCGGCAGGGAGTAGAGACCCAGTACTTC. This sequence encodes CASTDPRQGVETQYF.

V gene TRBV29-1 combines with J gene TRBJ1-2; 9 nucleotides match TRBD1. J was trimmed by 1 base and V by 6 bases; bases with no gene match: 9. Germline V gives CDR1 SQVTM, CDR2 ANQGSEA. The CDR3 consists of 15 residues. CDR3 in DNA: TGCAGCGTGGCCCCGGGACAGGGTCGTAACTATGGCTACACCTTC. This sequence encodes CSVAPGQGRNYGYTF.

This sequence joins TRBV6-1 and TRBJ2-5; 10 bases align to TRBD2. The J segment lost 3 bases and the V segment lost 9 bases, leaving 10 bases of the junction unmatched. The germline V gene has CDR1 MNHNS and CDR2 SASEGT. CDR3 size: 15 residues. The CDR3 is CASRGRTSGKETQYF. The CDR3 bases are TGTGCCAGTCGGGGAAGGACTAGCGGTAAAGAGACCCAGTACTTC.

This chain joins TRBV7-9 and TRBJ1-1, with D unclear. This CDR3 comprises 12 residues. V lost 6 bases to trimming and J lost 7 bases, with 12 bases between them. Germline-derived CDR1 and CDR2 are SEHNR and FQNEAQ (reference sequence). The CDR3 sequence: CASRRTANEAFF. In nucleotides, the CDR3 is TGTGCCAGCAGACGTACAGCCAATGAAGCTTTCTTT.

This clonotype was counted between two and nine times. The V call is TRBV20-1, the J call TRBJ2-7; 10 bases are a match to TRBD1. V lost 3 bases to trimming and J lost 2 bases; unmatched junction nucleotides: 4. The CDR3 totals 14 residues. Germline V gene sequence: CDR1 DFQATT, CDR2 SNEGSKA (reference sequence). The DNA of the CDR3 is TGCAGTGCTAGCCAGACAGGGGGCGCCTACGAGCAGTACTTC. Translation gives CSASQTGGAYEQYF.

This chain uses TRBV5-1 with TRBJ2-5; 8 bases fit TRBD2. Germline lookup yields CDR1 SGHRS and CDR2 YFSETQ. V shed 0 bases and J 4 bases; nucleotides not matched to a gene: 8. This CDR3 is built from 16 residues. The DNA of the CDR3 is TGCGCCAGCAGCTTGGCCGTGACGGGAGGGTCAGAGACCCAGTACTTC. It specifies CASSLAVTGGSETQYF.

Only a few counts were recorded for this clonotype. V and J are TRBV6-2 or TRBV6-3 and TRBJ2-1; D may be TRBD1 (6 bases). Trimming cost V 2 bases and J 12 bases, with 17 bases left between them. The CDR3 has 14 residues. CDR1 is MNHEY and CDR2 is SVGEGT in the germline V gene. The CDR3 region is CASSYVIGGFVQFF. The CDR3 DNA is TGTGCCAGCAGTTACGTTATAGGGGGTTTTGTGCAGTTCTTC.

This clonotype was detected once. The chain links TRBV3-1 to TRBJ2-7, with TRBD2 as a possible D gene (6 bases). Trimming cost V 6 bases and J 2 bases, with 14 bases left between them. Germline values: CDR1 LGHDT, CDR2 YNNKEL (reference sequence). The CDR3 has 14 amino acids. The CDR3 DNA reads TGTGCCAGCAGAAGCTCGGGCGGGACCTACGAGCAGTACTTC. Its translation is CASRSSGGTYEQYF.

This clonotype has just a few counts. This chain connects TRBV12-3 or TRBV12-4 to TRBJ1-3; D is unresolved. The CDR3 totals 15 residues. The V end was cut by 3 bases, the J end by 0 bases, with 9 bases between. CDR3 protein: CASSFGRPSGNTIYF. The CDR3 region has the DNA TGTGCCAGCAGTTTCGGCAGACCCTCTGGAAACACCATATATTTT.

This clonotype was seen only once. The CDR3 nucleotides read TGCGCCAGCAGCCAAGAGTCGACCCGGGGAACGCAGTATTTT. The encoded protein is CASSQESTRGTQYF. V and J are TRBV4-1 and TRBJ2-3; weak D call: TRBD2 (5 bases). Germline V gene lookup returns CDR1 MGHRA and CDR2 YSYEKL. The CDR3 has 14 amino acids. V gave up 0 bases and J gave up 9 bases, with 13 bases separating them.

This chain links TRBV9 with TRBJ2-7; TRBD2 aligns across 10 bases. Germline CDR1 is SGDLS and CDR2 is YYNGEE. This CDR3 is built from 16 residues. The V gene end was trimmed by 4 bases and the J gene end by 0 bases; junction bases not matched to a gene: 7. The CDR3, as DNA: TGTGCCAGCAGCTCTACTAGCGGGAAGAGCTCCTACGAGCAGTACTTC. Protein product: CASSSTSGKSSYEQYF.

This clonotype appeared a few times. This sequence joins TRBV11-2 and TRBJ2-1, with D maybe TRBD1 (5 bases). The CDR3 extends over 14 amino acids. V shed 0 bases and J shed 7 bases, with 10 bases lying between them. Germline V lookup: CDR1 SGHAT, CDR2 FQNNGV. The CDR3 reads CASSLDFRVNEQFF. The CDR3 coding sequence is TGTGCCAGCAGCTTAGATTTCAGGGTAAATGAGCAGTTCTTC.

Only a few counts were recorded for this clonotype. The rearrangement links TRBV12-3 or TRBV12-4 to TRBJ2-3; unclear D gene. CDR3 length equals 11 residues. The germline V and J ends were trimmed by 8 bases and 8 bases, with 11 bases remaining between them. The CDR3 region is CASLGTGTQYF. CDR3 sequence (DNA): TGTGCCAGCCTCGGTACGGGTACGCAGTATTTT.

The chain carries TRBV10-3 and TRBJ2-1; the D gene is possibly TRBD1 (6 bases). V lost 7 bases and J 6 bases, leaving 16 bases between the germline ends. This CDR3 has 14 residues. CDR1 and CDR2 (germline): ENHRY, SYGVKD. CDR3 nucleotide sequence: TGTGCCATCAAATCCGGGACAACGGCCAATGAGCAGTTCTTC. Translation: CAIKSGTTANEQFF.

This clonotype was observed at least ten times. This chain joins TRBV7-6 and TRBJ2-3, with D maybe TRBD1 (5 bases). The CDR3 length is 15 residues. Germline V gene sequence: CDR1 SGHVS, CDR2 FNYEAQ. Trimming took off 2 bases at V and 0 bases at J, with 9 bases between the two ends. This chain's CDR3 is CASSLWGGSTDTQYF. In nucleotides, the CDR3 is TGTGCCAGCAGCTTATGGGGCGGAAGCACAGATACGCAGTATTTT.

In the case of this clonotype: At one end, the junction sequence differs from germline, possibly due to a read error. This CDR3 is CASSLQRGLATGELFF. The CDR3 coding sequence is TGTGCCAGCAGCCTTCAGAGGGGTCTAGCCACCGGGGAACTGTTTTTT. The J gene is TRBJ2-2, the V gene TRBV14; either TRBD1 or TRBD2 may supply D (5 bases each). The length of the CDR3 is 16 residues. Germline V gene lookup returns CDR1 SGHDN and CDR2 FVKESK.

This chain joins TRBV29-1 and TRBJ2-7; TRBD2 agrees at 11 bases. The trim removed 0 bases at V and 5 bases at J, leaving 12 bases unmatched. This CDR3 region has 17 residues. Germline lookup yields CDR1 SQVTM and CDR2 ANQGSEA. The CDR3 DNA reads as TGCAGCGTTGAAGATCCGGATAGCGGGAGGGCCGGGAACGAGCAGTACTTC. It codes for CSVEDPDSGRAGNEQYF.

This clonotype was counted many times. The chain employs TRBV10-3 and TRBJ2-7; D is perhaps TRBD1 or TRBD2 (6 bases each). Germline CDR1 is ENHRY and CDR2 is SYGVKD. The CDR3 extends over 14 amino acids. Trimming pared 11 bases from V and 0 bases from J, leaving 17 bases between. DNA of the CDR3: TGTGCCGCCCGGGGGCAGACGAGCTCCTACGAGCAGTACTTC. Protein sequence: CAARGQTSSYEQYF.

This sequence joins TRBV12-5 and TRBJ1-1; TRBD1 is a possible D gene (6 bases). The V end was cut by 5 bases, the J end by 3 bases, with 13 bases between. This CDR3 is built from 14 residues. CDR1 and CDR2 (germline): LGHNT, FRNRAP. The CDR3 nucleotides are TGTGCTAGTGGTCCGGACAGAGAGTACACTGAAGCTTTCTTT. This sequence encodes CASGPDREYTEAFF.

The table lists this clonotype with a few counts. The rearrangement joins TRBV24-1 to TRBJ2-1; TRBD2 is a possible D gene (6 bases). Trimming took off 9 bases at V and 5 bases at J, with 13 bases between the two ends. CDR3 size: 13 residues. CDR1 and CDR2 (germline): KGHDR, SFDVKD. CDR3 loop: CATGYGSNNEQFF. In DNA form, the CDR3 reads TGTGCCACCGGGTACGGGAGTAACAATGAGCAGTTCTTC.

The rearrangement uses TRBV7-3 and TRBJ2-1; unclear D gene. The CDR3 loop spans 15 amino acids. Germline assignment: CDR1 SGHTA and CDR2 FQGTGA. V gave up 5 bases and J gave up 0 bases, with 11 bases separating them. DNA for the CDR3: TGTGCCAGCAGCCCAAGCCGGGCCTCCTACAATGAGCAGTTCTTC. It translates to CASSPSRASYNEQFF.

This clonotype was counted only a few times. The J gene is TRBJ2-3, the V gene TRBV5-1; the match to TRBD1 covers 7 bases. The CDR3 loop spans 16 amino acids. J was trimmed by 2 bases and V by 0 bases; bases with no gene match: 6. Germline CDR1 is SGHRS and CDR2 is YFSETQ. The CDR3 DNA sequence: TGCGCCAGCAGCTTGGAAGAGGGACAGTACACAGATACGCAGTATTTT. It translates to CASSLEEGQYTDTQYF. Looking up the rest from reference TRBV5-1 and TRBJ2-3 gives the full variable domain: KAGVTQTPRYLIKTRGQQVTLSCSPISGHRSVSWYQQTPGQGLQFLFEYFSETQRNKGNFPGRFSGRQFSNSRSEMNVSTLELGDSALYLCASSLEEGQYTDTQYFGPGTRLTVL.

The J gene is TRBJ2-4, the V gene TRBV15; TRBD2 is a possible D gene (6 bases). The ends were cut back, 1 base at V and 3 bases at J, with 19 bases in the middle. The germline V gene has CDR1 LNHNV and CDR2 YYDKDF (reference sequence). This CDR3 comprises 18 residues. The CDR3 nucleotides are TGTGCCACCAGCAGAGTCGGGAGTACGAGAGTCGGCAAAAACATTCAGTACTTC. Its protein product is CATSRVGSTRVGKNIQYF.

This clonotype was found many times. The gene calls are TRBV29-1 and TRBJ2-1, with 11 bases lining up with TRBD1. With V trimmed by 8 bases and J by 8 bases, 11 bases remained unmatched. Germline-derived CDR1 and CDR2 are SQVTM and ANQGSEA. The length of the CDR3 is 14 residues. DNA for the CDR3: TGCAGCACCGGGGGGACAGGGGGAGGGGATGAGCAGTTCTTC. Residues: CSTGGTGGGDEQFF.

V and J are TRBV2 and TRBJ2-7, with 7 bases matching TRBD1. J was trimmed by 1 base and V by 8 bases; bases with no gene match: 5. CDR1 is SNHLY and CDR2 is FYNNEI in the germline V gene. The CDR3 is 13 residues long. CDR3 loop: CASGDRASYEQYF. In DNA form, the CDR3 reads TGTGCCAGCGGCGACAGGGCGTCCTACGAGCAGTACTTC. The full variable domain, in which reference TRBV2 and TRBJ2-7 provide the parts outside the CDR3, is EPEVTQTPSHQVTQMGQEVILRCVPISNHLYFYWYRQILGQKVEFLVSFYNNEISEKSEIFDDQFSVERPDGSNFTLKIRSTKLEDSAMYFCASGDRASYEQYFGPGTRLTVT.

This clonotype came up a few times. The rearrangement links TRBV12-3 or TRBV12-4 to TRBJ1-5; D remains unclear. V lost 6 bases and J 2 bases, leaving 8 bases between the germline ends. The CDR3 length is 13 residues. CDR3 bases: TGTGCCAGCAGGAGGGTTGGCAATCAGCCCCAGCATTTT. It codes for CASRRVGNQPQHF.